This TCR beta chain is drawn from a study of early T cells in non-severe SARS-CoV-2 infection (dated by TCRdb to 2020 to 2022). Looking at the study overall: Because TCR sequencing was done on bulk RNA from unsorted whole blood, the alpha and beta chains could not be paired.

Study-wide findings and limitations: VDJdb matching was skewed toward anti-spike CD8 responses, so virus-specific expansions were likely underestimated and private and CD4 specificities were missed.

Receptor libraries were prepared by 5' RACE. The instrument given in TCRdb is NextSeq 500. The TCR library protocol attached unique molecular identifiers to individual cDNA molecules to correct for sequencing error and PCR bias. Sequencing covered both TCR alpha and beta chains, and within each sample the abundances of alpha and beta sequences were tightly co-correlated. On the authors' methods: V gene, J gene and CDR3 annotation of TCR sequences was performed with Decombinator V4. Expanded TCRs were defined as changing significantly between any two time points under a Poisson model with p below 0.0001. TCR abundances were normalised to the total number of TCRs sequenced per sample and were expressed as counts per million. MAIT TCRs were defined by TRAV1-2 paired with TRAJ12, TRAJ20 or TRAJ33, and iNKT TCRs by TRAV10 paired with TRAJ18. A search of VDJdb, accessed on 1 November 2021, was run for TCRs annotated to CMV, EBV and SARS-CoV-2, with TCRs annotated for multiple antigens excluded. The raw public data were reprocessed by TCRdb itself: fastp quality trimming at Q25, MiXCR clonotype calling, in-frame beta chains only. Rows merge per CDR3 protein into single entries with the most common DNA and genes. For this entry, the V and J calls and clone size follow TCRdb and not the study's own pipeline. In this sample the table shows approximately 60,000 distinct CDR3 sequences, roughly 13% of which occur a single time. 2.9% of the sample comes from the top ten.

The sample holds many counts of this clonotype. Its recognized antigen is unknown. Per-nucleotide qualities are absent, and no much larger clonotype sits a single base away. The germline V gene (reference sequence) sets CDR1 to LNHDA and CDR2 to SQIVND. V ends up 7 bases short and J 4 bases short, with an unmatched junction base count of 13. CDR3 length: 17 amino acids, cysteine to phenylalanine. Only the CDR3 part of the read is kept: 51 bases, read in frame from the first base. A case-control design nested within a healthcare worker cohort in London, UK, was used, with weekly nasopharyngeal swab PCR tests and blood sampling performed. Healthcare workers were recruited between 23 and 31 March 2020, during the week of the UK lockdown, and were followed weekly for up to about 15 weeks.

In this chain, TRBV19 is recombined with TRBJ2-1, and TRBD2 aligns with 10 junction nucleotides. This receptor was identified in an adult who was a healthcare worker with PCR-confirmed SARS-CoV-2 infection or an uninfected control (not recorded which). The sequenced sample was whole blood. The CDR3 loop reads CASTRRSSGRVYNEQFF. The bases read TGTGCCAGTACCCGGCGGTCTAGCGGGAGAGTTTACAATGAGCAGTTCTTC.